This entry concerns a single T cell receptor beta chain. The germline V gene has CDR1 SGHRS and CDR2 YFSETQ. The V segment lost 4 bases and the J segment 5 bases; nucleotides outside the gene matches: 6. The CDR3 length is 16 residues. These data come from a study of blood T cell repertoires in COVID-19. Data came from immunoSEQ multiplex PCR; TCRdb stores just in-frame clones and leaves some out. The sample lists tens of thousands of clones; around 90% were seen once. The receptor was isolated from an older man with acute or convalescent COVID-19. The sequencing input was peripheral blood. The gene calls are TRBV5-1 and TRBJ2-2; TRBD1 matches 12 bases. The chain's CDR3 is CASSPPGQGATGELFF. In DNA form, the CDR3 reads TGCGCCAGCAGCCCCCCGGGACAGGGGGCAACCGGGGAGCTGTTTTTT.